The source of this TCR beta chain is a study of breast tumors, draining lymph nodes, adjacent tissues (dated by TCRdb to about 2016). In the study overall: In breast cancer patients, the study compared the TCR beta repertoires of tumor, adjacent nontumor tissue and axillary lymph nodes. In human breast cancer, the study set out to evaluate how tumor, surrounding tissue and draining lymph node repertoires relate to one another and whether T cells may move between these sites.

What the authors observed across the whole study: The data were considered consistent with most tumor T cells being derived from the lymph node and subsequently expanding within tumor tissue. Tumor and nontumor tissue repertoires were significantly more similar in luminal-like than in basal-like breast cancer. Tumors showed preferential V and J gene usage, and their T-cell repertoire diversity fell below that of lymph nodes yet above that of nontumor tissue. The conclusion that tumor T cells originate in lymph nodes was framed as consistent with a hypothesis rather than directly demonstrated.

Comment on this clonotype: Its antigen is unknown. No much larger clonotype is one base removed from it; base qualities were not supplied.

From the cysteine up to the phenylalanine, the CDR3 has a length of 13 residues. The entry retains the CDR3 DNA only, 39 bases that are in frame from base 1. Trimming costs V 6 bases and J 0 bases, and their ends lie 7 bases apart. Sequencer: Illumina HiSeq 2000. TCR beta chain libraries were generated through multiplex PCR amplification. The amplified TCR beta chain products were analyzed by high-throughput sequencing. The public reads were quality trimmed at Q25 with fastp and then assembled into clones with MiXCR by TCRdb, keeping productive beta chains. CDR3 protein duplicates are merged, each entry listing the most common genes and DNA. In all, the sample holds around 66,000 distinct CDR3 sequences, and around two fifths of those were seen once. Around 8% of the sample is held by the ten biggest clonotypes.

Material for sequencing was breast tumor tissue. The TCR sequence derives from a female donor with breast cancer. Some clones in this sample may be carry-over from other donors' samples. The V and J segments used are TRBV12-3 or TRBV12-4 and TRBJ2-3; too little of a D gene remains to name it. The CDR3 has the sequence CASSISSTDTQYF. The sequenced DNA is TGTGCCAGCAGCATCTCTAGCACAGATACGCAGTATTTT.